The subject of this entry is one T cell receptor (beta chain). These data come from a study of blood T cell repertoires in COVID-19. Study context: The United States, Italy and Spain provided the acute and convalescent COVID-19 samples.

Germline assignment: CDR1 SEHNR and CDR2 FQNEAQ (reference sequence). V lost 2 bases and J 5 bases, leaving 15 bases between the germline ends. This CDR3 spans 15 amino acids. Here immunoSEQ multiplex PCR was the method, and the copy in TCRdb shows in-frame clones only, minus some. Of 200,000 or so clones in the sample, 70% to 90% were seen once. The sample consisted of PBMCs or T cells enriched from blood (not recorded which). This receptor was taken from a woman between 40 and 55 years old with acute COVID-19. This chain uses TRBV7-9 with TRBJ1-1; D gene ambiguous. CDR3 protein: CASSLRVGSRTEAFF. CDR3 in DNA: TGTGCCAGCAGCTTAAGAGTCGGGTCCCGGACTGAAGCTTTCTTT.